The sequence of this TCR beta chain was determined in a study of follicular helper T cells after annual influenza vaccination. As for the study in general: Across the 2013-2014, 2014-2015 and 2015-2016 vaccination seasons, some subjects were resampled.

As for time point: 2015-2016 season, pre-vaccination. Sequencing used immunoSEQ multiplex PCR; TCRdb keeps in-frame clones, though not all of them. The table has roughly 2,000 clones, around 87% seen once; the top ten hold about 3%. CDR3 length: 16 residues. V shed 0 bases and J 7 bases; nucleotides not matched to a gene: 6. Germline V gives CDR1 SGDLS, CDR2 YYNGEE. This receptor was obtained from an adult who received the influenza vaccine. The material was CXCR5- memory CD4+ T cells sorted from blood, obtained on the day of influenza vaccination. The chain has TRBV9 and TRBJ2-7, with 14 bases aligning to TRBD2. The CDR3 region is CASSVGGLAGVSEQYF. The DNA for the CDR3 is TGTGCCAGCAGCGTAGGGGGACTAGCGGGAGTAAGTGAGCAGTACTTC.